These 25 T cell receptor beta chains came from one sample sequenced in a study of early T cells in non-severe SARS-CoV-2 infection. TCRdb independently ran MiXCR on the 5' RACE reads; one entry per CDR3 protein. The sample has 15,000 to 20,000 distinct CDR3 sequences, roughly 5% seen once. The sample was whole blood. The receptors come from an adult who was a healthcare worker with PCR-confirmed SARS-CoV-2 infection or an uninfected control (not recorded which).

This clonotype occurred many times. The chain links TRBV30 to TRBJ1-6; D gene uncertain. The CDR3 contains 15 residues. Trimming stripped 1 base from V and 5 bases from J, with 12 bases between. Looked up from germline, CDR1 is GTSNPN and CDR2 is SVGIG (reference sequence). CDR3 protein: CAWSGVPANNSPLHF. DNA for the CDR3: TGTGCCTGGAGTGGAGTTCCAGCGAATAATTCACCCCTCCACTTT.

This clonotype was observed many times. The chain couples TRBV20-1 to TRBJ1-6; the match to TRBD1 covers 8 bases. J was trimmed by 7 bases and V by 3 bases; bases with no gene match: 2. Per the germline V gene, CDR1 is DFQATT and CDR2 is SNEGSKA (reference sequence). The CDR3 runs 13 residues. CDR3 bases: TGCAGTGCTAGGAGACAGGGGAATTCACCCCTCCACTTT. It codes for CSARRQGNSPLHF.

Sample share makes this clonotype medium-sized (0.01 to 0.1%). The CDR3 nucleotides read TGCAGTGCTAGTTCTCCCGGGACTAAAGTCGAGCAGTACTTC. It specifies CSASSPGTKVEQYF. The rearrangement joins TRBV20-1 to TRBJ2-7; TRBD2 matches at 7 bases. After removal of 3 bases from V and 6 bases from J, the junction contained 11 bases not matched to a gene. The CDR3 has 14 residues. The V gene's germline CDR1 is DFQATT and CDR2 SNEGSKA (reference sequence).

This clonotype was counted ten times or more. The rearrangement uses TRBV20-1 and TRBJ2-3; TRBD2 matches at 10 bases. CDR3 length: 13 amino acids. The J segment lost 4 bases and the V segment lost 4 bases, leaving 2 bases of the junction unmatched. Looked up from germline, CDR1 is DFQATT and CDR2 is SNEGSKA (reference sequence). DNA for the CDR3: TGCAGTGCTAAGCTAGCGGGGGCAGATACGCAGTATTTT. The encoded protein is CSAKLAGADTQYF.

This clonotype is judged medium-sized (0.01 to 0.1%). The chain uses TRBV24-1 and TRBJ2-2, with D perhaps matching TRBD1 (6 bases). Germline values: CDR1 KGHDR, CDR2 SFDVKD. This CDR3 region has 13 residues. V was trimmed by 10 bases and J by 2 bases, leaving 10 bases between them. The CDR3 here is CATGADNTGELFF. Written as DNA, the CDR3 is TGTGCCACGGGGGCGGACAACACCGGGGAGCTGTTTTTT.

This clonotype was recorded at least ten times. The chain uses TRBV3-1 and TRBJ1-1; TRBD1 is a possible D gene (6 bases). The CDR3 totals 14 residues. Per germline, CDR1 LGHDT and CDR2 YNNKEL (reference sequence). V lost 2 bases to trimming and J lost 3 bases, with 10 bases between them. CDR3 sequence reads: CASSQSHRDTEAFF. The CDR3 region has the DNA TGTGCCAGCAGCCAATCCCACAGGGACACTGAAGCTTTCTTT.

This clonotype was seen many times. The V gene is TRBV18, the J gene TRBJ2-1, with TRBD2 matching 11 bases. The CDR3 is 15 residues long. Germline CDR1 KGHSH, CDR2 LQKENI. J gave up 3 bases and V 2 bases, and 0 bases lay outside the gene matches. In DNA, the CDR3 is TGTGCCAGCTCACCAGGGACTAGCGGCTACAATGAGCAGTTCTTC. It specifies CASSPGTSGYNEQFF.

Only a few counts were recorded for this clonotype. The rearrangement links TRBV6-5 to TRBJ2-7; 9 positions match TRBD1. V lost 5 bases to trimming and J lost 3 bases; unmatched junction nucleotides: 8. CDR3 length: 15 amino acids. The germline V gene has CDR1 MNHEY and CDR2 SVGAGI. The CDR3 region is CASSRGTGPGYEQYF. CDR3 in DNA: TGTGCCAGCAGTCGCGGGACAGGGCCTGGCTACGAGCAGTACTTC.

The count of this clonotype is one. A much larger clone is a single base away; this may be a read error. The chain has TRBV27 and TRBJ2-7; no firm D call. The germline V gene has CDR1 MNHEY and CDR2 SMNVEV (reference sequence). The CDR3 covers 14 residues. V was trimmed by 4 bases and J by 6 bases, leaving 16 bases between them. The CDR3 protein is CASSSGDMGIEQYF. CDR3 bases: TGTGCCAGCAGTTCAGGAGACATGGGTATCGAGCAGTACTTC.

The chain has TRBV7-9 and TRBJ2-7; possible D gene TRBD1, 6 bases. CDR1 and CDR2 from the germline V gene are SEHNR and FQNEAQ (reference sequence). Deletions cut 1 base from V and 4 bases from J, with 11 bases between. The CDR3 has 14 amino acids. The CDR3: CASSLGGTRYEQYV. The CDR3 bases are TGTGCCAGCAGCTTAGGGGGGACAAGATACGAGCAGTACGTC.

The sample holds a few counts of this clonotype. The V call is TRBV9, the J call TRBJ1-1, with D unclear. The CDR3 totals 13 residues. Trimming pared 3 bases from V and 8 bases from J, leaving 14 bases between. Germline V gene data show CDR1 as SGDLS and CDR2 as YYNGEE. CDR3 nucleotide sequence: TGTGCCAGCAGCGCGAGGGCCTCGGACGAAGCTTTCTTT. It encodes CASSARASDEAFF.

By share, this clonotype ranks as medium-sized. The chain employs TRBV9 and TRBJ2-3; TRBD2 agrees at 11 bases. Germline CDR1 SGDLS, CDR2 YYNGEE. The CDR3 is 16 residues long. The ends lost 3 bases at V and 5 bases at J; junction bases unmatched: 8. CDR3 DNA: TGTGCCAGCAGCGGAAAACTAGCGGGAGTCGTAGATACGCAGTATTTT. Encoded protein: CASSGKLAGVVDTQYF. Full variable domain (missing parts from reference TRBV9 and TRBJ2-3): DSGVTQTPKHLITATGQRVTLRCSPRSGDLSVYWYQQSLDQGLQFLIQYYNGEERAKGNILERFSAQQFPDLHSELNLSSLELGDSALYFCASSGKLAGVVDTQYFGPGTRLTVL.

By frequency in the sample, this clonotype is medium-sized. The CDR3 DNA is TGTGCCAGCAGTGGGTACACAGGGATCTACGAGCAGTACTTC. Translating it yields CASSGYTGIYEQYF. The chain couples TRBV6-1 to TRBJ2-7, with D possibly TRBD1 on 6 matching bases. V was cut by 4 bases and J by 3 bases, with 13 bases left in between. The CDR3 sequence is 14 residues long. Germline-derived CDR1 and CDR2 are MNHNS and SASEGT.

At least ten counts were recorded for this clonotype. The genes are TRBV6-5 and TRBJ2-3, with 9 nucleotides matching TRBD2. The V segment lost 0 bases and the J segment 1 base; nucleotides outside the gene matches: 2. The germline V gene has CDR1 MNHEY and CDR2 SVGAGI. This CDR3 has 16 amino acids. The CDR3 spells CASSYSAGGGTDTQYF. DNA for the CDR3: TGTGCCAGCAGTTACTCAGCGGGAGGTGGCACAGATACGCAGTATTTT.

The sample holds many counts of this clonotype. The V call is TRBV27, the J call TRBJ1-1; D might be TRBD1 (5 bases). This CDR3 is built from 11 residues. CDR1 MNHEY and CDR2 SMNVEV come from the germline V gene (reference sequence). The V end was cut by 8 bases, the J end by 4 bases, with 8 bases between. In DNA, the CDR3 is TGTGCCAGCGGGACGGTCACTGAAGCTTTCTTT. This encodes CASGTVTEAFF.

This clonotype was recorded once. The CDR3, as DNA: TGTGCCAGCTTCGGATTCGTACAAGAGACCCAGTACTTC. This codes for CASFGFVQETQYF. The chain joins TRBV18 to TRBJ2-5, with no clear D. Germline CDR1 and CDR2: KGHSH and LQKENI. V gave up 7 bases and J gave up 2 bases, with 11 bases separating them. The CDR3 totals 13 residues.

This clonotype is termed medium-sized. The genes are TRBV28 and TRBJ1-1; the D is unclear. This CDR3 region has 12 residues. Germline values: CDR1 MDHEN, CDR2 SYDVKM. V was pared by 8 bases and J by 1 base, with 8 bases between. The CDR3 sequence: CASGRQNTEAFF. As DNA, the CDR3 is TGTGCCAGCGGGAGACAGAACACTGAAGCTTTCTTT.

This clonotype is medium-sized (0.01 to 0.1%) within its sample. The chain couples TRBV7-8 to TRBJ2-1, with 10 bases aligning to TRBD2. The V segment lost 5 bases and the J segment 7 bases; nucleotides outside the gene matches: 5. Germline V CDR1 and CDR2: SGHVS, FQNEAQ. The CDR3 has 14 residues. The CDR3 DNA is TGTGCCAGCAGCGTAGGGGGACTAGCGAATGAGCAGTTCTTC. Amino acid sequence: CASSVGGLANEQFF.

This clonotype was recorded many times. The chain joins TRBV12-3 or TRBV12-4 to TRBJ2-1, with D maybe TRBD2 (5 bases). V dropped 3 bases and J dropped 8 bases, with 11 bases sitting between them. The CDR3 is 13 residues long. The CDR3 coding sequence is TGTGCCAGCAGTTTGGCTAGCCCCCATGAGCAGTTCTTC. Translation gives CASSLASPHEQFF.

The V call is TRBV2, the J call TRBJ1-4, with a tentative D call TRBD1 (6 bases). CDR1 and CDR2 from the germline V gene are SNHLY and FYNNEI. CDR3 length: 15 amino acids. Deletions cut 3 bases from V and 5 bases from J, with 13 bases between. CDR3 sequence (DNA): TGTGCCAGCAGTGATATCCCCAGGGGAAATGAAAAACTGTTTTTT. The encoded protein is CASSDIPRGNEKLFF.

This clonotype was counted ten times or more. The V gene is TRBV11-2, the J gene TRBJ2-5; 9 bases match TRBD2. CDR3 length: 16 residues. The V gene's germline CDR1 is SGHAT and CDR2 FQNNGV. The trim removed 1 base at V and 2 bases at J, leaving 5 bases unmatched. CDR3 sequence (DNA): TGTGCCAGCAGCTTAGGGACTAGCGCTACTCAAGAGACCCAGTACTTC. Residues: CASSLGTSATQETQYF.

By sample share, this clonotype is medium-sized. The chain employs TRBV12-3 or TRBV12-4 and TRBJ2-7, with D maybe TRBD2 (6 bases). The V and J ends lost 6 bases and 2 bases respectively, with 11 bases between them. The CDR3 is 13 residues long. The CDR3 DNA reads as TGTGCCAGCAGCGCGGGATCACCCTACGAGCAGTACGTC. It specifies CASSAGSPYEQYV.

This clonotype has a handful of counts. The V call is TRBV7-2, the J call TRBJ2-3; TRBD1 or TRBD2 may be the D gene (5 bases each). Germline CDR1 SGHTA, CDR2 FQGNSA. The length of the CDR3 is 18 residues. V was clipped by 5 bases and J by 1 base, with 22 bases between them. DNA for the CDR3: TGTGCCAGCAGCCGAGGCCCCGGAGTTGGGACCGGCACAGATACGCAGTATTTT. This sequence encodes CASSRGPGVGTGTDTQYF.

This clonotype is labeled medium-sized. The chain couples TRBV24-1 to TRBJ2-3; D is unclear. V lost 4 bases, J lost 9 bases, and 10 bases lay in between. The CDR3 contains 12 residues. Germline V gene sequence: CDR1 KGHDR, CDR2 SFDVKD. The DNA for the CDR3 is TGTGCCACCAGTGACCCTCTGCGGACGCAGTATTTT. As protein: CATSDPLRTQYF.

The table lists this clonotype with many counts. The rearrangement joins TRBV20-1 to TRBJ1-6; D is unresolved. The CDR3 is 12 residues long. V was pared by 1 base and J by 8 bases, with 6 bases between. The V gene's germline CDR1 is DFQATT and CDR2 SNEGSKA (reference sequence). The CDR3 region is CSARVADSPLHF. The CDR3 DNA is TGCAGTGCTAGAGTGGCGGATTCACCCCTCCACTTT.